The clone carrying this T cell receptor (beta chain) was seen repeatedly, ten times or more. Antigen specificity is unknown. Amplification of the TCR beta CDR3 (from genomic DNA) was done by two-round multiplex PCR. Primers were specific to each TRBV and TRBJ gene in first-round PCR. MiXCR was run by TCRdb on the multiplex PCR reads, yielding one entry per CDR3 protein. The sample lists around 20,000 distinct CDR3 sequences, roughly 40% occurring once. Two sampling time points were used, and about 5.8 milliliters of peripheral blood were drawn at each. The sample comes from a study of prognosis after radiotherapy for stage I lung cancer. Study summary: About 13 patients presented with newly diagnosed primary stage I lung tumors, and roughly 5 carried oligometastatic NSCLC following surgical resection of the primary tumor. Histologically, the tumors comprised squamous cell carcinoma in several patients and adenocarcinoma in eleven to twelve. Overall study results and limits: Differential TRBV and TRBJ gene usage was reported between patients with metastases and patients without them.

The receptor comes from a donor older than 45 with non-small cell lung cancer. Sequenced here: PBMCs, sampled before or after stereotactic body radiation therapy (not recorded which).

The CDR3 region is CSAGQGANTGELFF. The CDR3 nucleotides are TGCAGTGCAGGGCAGGGGGCGAACACCGGGGAGCTGTTTTTT. The J gene is TRBJ2-2, the V gene TRBV20-1; TRBD1 agrees at 7 bases. Per germline, CDR1 DFQATT and CDR2 SNEGSKA (reference sequence). The CDR3 has 14 amino acids. Germline trimming cut 6 bases from V and 0 bases from J; bases unmatched to any gene: 4.